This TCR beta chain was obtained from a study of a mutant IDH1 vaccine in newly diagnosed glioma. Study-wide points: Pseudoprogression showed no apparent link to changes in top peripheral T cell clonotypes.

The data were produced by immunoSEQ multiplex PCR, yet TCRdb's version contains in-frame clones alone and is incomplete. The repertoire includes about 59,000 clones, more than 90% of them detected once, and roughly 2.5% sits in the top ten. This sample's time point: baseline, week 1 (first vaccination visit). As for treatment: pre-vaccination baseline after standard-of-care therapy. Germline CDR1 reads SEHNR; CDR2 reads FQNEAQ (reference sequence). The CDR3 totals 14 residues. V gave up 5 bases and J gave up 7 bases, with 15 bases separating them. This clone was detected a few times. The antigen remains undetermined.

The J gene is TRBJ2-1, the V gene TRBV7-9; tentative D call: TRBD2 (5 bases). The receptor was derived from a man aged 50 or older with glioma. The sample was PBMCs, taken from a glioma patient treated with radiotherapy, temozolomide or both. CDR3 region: CASSRDLLWNEQFF. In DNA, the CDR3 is TGTGCCAGCAGCCGGGATCTACTTTGGAATGAGCAGTTCTTC.